This T cell receptor (beta chain) was found in a study of PD-L1 blockade in urothelial cancer. Across the study: Patients started atezolizumab in about 2014, 1,200 mg intravenously every 3 weeks. General study results and limits: Clones that were tumor-associated expanded more in the blood of durable-benefit patients at 3 weeks. Sub-median blood TCR clonality before treatment predicted longer survival.

Each PCR reaction had synthetic TCR analog templates spiked into it. TCRdb keeps only in-frame clones here, not all; method: immunoSEQ multiplex PCR. The table lists fewer than 85,000 clones, 84% of them singletons, with roughly 9% in the top ten. As for time point: pretreatment peripheral blood. There are 13 residues in the CDR3. Germline V CDR1 and CDR2: LNHDA, SQIVND (reference sequence). Losses at the gene ends were 3 bases for V and 7 bases for J; bases not matched to a gene: 3. This clone was observed a single time. Antigen specificity is unknown. The sample in question was PBMCs, obtained around atezolizumab (anti-PD-L1) treatment. The origin of this receptor is a woman aged 70-85 years with urothelial cancer. This sequence joins TRBV19 and TRBJ1-5; 7 bases map to TRBD1. The CDR3 sequence: CASSISGQQPQHF. The CDR3 nucleotides read TGTGCCAGTAGTATTTCGGGACAGCAGCCCCAGCATTTT.